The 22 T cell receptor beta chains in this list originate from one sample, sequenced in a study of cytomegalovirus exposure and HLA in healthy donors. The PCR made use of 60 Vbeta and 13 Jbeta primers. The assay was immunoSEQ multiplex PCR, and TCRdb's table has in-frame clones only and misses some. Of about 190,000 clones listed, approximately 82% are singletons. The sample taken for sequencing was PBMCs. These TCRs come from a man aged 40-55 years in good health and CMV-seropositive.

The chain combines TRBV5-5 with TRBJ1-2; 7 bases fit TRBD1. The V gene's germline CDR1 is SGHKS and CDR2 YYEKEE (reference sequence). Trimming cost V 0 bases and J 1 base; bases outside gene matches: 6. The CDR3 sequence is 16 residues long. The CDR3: CASSLGTGQINYGYTF. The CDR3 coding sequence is TGTGCCAGCAGCTTGGGGACGGGACAGATTAACTATGGCTACACCTTC.

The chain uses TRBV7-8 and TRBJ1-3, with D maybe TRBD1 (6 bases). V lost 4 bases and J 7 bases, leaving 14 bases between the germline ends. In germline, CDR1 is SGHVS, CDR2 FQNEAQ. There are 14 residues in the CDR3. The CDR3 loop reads CASSSAPTGNTIYF. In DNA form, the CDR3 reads TGTGCCAGCAGCTCAGCCCCCACAGGGAACACCATATATTTT.

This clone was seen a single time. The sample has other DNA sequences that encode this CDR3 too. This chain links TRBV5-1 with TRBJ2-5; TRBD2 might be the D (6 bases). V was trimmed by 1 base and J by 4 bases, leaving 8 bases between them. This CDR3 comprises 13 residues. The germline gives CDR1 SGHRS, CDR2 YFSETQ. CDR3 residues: CASSLKGGETQYF. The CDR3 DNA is TGCGCCAGCAGCTTGAAGGGAGGAGAGACCCAGTACTTC.

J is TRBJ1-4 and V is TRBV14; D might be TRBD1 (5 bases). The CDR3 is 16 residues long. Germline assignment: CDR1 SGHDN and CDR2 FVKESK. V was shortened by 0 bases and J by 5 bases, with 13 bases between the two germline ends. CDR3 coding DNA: TGTGCCAGCAGCCAAGATCTGGCAGGGAAGAATGAAAAACTGTTTTTT. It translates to CASSQDLAGKNEKLFF.

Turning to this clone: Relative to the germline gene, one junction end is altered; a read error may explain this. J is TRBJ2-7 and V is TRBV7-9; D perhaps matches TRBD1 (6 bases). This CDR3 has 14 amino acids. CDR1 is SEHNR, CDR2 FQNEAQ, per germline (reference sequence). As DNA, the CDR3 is TGTTCCAGCAGCAACAGTGACAGGACCTACGAGCAGTACTTC. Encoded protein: CSSSNSDRTYEQYF. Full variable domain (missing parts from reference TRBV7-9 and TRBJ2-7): DTGVSQNPRHKITKRGQNVTFRCDPISEHNRLYWYRQTLGQGPEFLTYFQNEAQLEKSRLLSDRFSAERPKGSFSTLEIQRTEQGDSAMYLCSSSNSDRTYEQYFGPGTRLTVT.

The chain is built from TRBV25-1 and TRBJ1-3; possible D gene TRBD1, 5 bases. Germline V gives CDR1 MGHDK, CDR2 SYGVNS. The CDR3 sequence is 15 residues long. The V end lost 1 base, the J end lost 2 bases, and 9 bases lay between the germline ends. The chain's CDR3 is CASSESGGAGNTIYF. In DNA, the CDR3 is TGTGCCAGCAGTGAATCTGGAGGGGCTGGAAACACCATATATTTT.

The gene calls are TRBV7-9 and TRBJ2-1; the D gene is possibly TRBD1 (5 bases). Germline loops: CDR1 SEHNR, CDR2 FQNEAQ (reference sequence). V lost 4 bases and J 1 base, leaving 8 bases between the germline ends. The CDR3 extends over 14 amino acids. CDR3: CASSSAGSYNEQFF. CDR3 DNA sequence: TGTGCCAGCAGCTCGGCAGGGTCCTACAATGAGCAGTTCTTC. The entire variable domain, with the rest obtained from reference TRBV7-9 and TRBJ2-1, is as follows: DTGVSQNPRHKITKRGQNVTFRCDPISEHNRLYWYRQTLGQGPEFLTYFQNEAQLEKSRLLSDRFSAERPKGSFSTLEIQRTEQGDSAMYLCASSSAGSYNEQFFGPGTRLTVL.

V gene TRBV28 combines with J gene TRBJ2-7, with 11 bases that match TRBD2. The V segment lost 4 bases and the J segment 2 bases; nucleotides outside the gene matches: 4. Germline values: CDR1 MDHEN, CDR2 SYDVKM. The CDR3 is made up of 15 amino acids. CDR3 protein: CASSSPGLAAYEQYF. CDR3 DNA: TGTGCCAGCAGTTCACCGGGACTAGCGGCCTACGAGCAGTACTTC. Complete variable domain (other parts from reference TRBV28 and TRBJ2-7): DVKVTQSSRYLVKRTGEKVFLECVQDMDHENMFWYRQDPGLGLRLIYFSYDVKMKEKGDIPEGYSVSREKKERFSLILESASTNQTSMYLCASSSPGLAAYEQYFGPGTRLTVT.

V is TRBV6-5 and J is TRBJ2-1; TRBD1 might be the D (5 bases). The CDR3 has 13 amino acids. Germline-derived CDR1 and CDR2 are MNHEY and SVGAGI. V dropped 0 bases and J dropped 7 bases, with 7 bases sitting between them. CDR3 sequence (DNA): TGTGCCAGCAGTTACTCGAAGGGGAATGAGCAGTTCTTC. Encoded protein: CASSYSKGNEQFF.

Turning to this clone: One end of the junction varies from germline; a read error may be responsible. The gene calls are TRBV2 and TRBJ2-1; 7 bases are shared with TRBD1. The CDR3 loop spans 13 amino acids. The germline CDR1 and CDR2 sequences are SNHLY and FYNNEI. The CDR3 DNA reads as TGTGCCAGCAGGGAAGGGGACAGCCCGCGAGGGTTCTTC. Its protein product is CASREGDSPRGFF. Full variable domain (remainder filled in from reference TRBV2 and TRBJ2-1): EPEVTQTPSHQVTQMGQEVILRCVPISNHLYFYWYRQILGQKVEFLVSFYNNEISEKSEIFDDQFSVERPDGSNFTLKIRSTKLEDSAMYFCASREGDSPRGFFGPGTRLTVL.

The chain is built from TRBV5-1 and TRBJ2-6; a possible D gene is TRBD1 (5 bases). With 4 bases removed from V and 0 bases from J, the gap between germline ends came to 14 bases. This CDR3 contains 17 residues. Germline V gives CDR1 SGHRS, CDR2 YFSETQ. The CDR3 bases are TGCGCCAGCAGCAGAACAGGCGATAGCTCTGGGGCCAACGTCCTGACTTTC. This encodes CASSRTGDSSGANVLTF.

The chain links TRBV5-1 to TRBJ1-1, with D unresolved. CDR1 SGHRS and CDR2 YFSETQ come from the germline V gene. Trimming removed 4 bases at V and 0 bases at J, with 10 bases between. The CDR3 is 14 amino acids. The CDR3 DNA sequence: TGCGCCAGCAGCGGCGATGGGCTGAACACTGAAGCTTTCTTT. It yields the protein CASSGDGLNTEAFF.

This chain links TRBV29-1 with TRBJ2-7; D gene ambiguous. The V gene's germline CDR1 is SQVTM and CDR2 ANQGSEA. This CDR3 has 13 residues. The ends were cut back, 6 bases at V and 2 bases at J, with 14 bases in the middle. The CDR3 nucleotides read TGCAGCGTCTCACAGACGGTCACCTACGAGCAGTACTTC. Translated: CSVSQTVTYEQYF.

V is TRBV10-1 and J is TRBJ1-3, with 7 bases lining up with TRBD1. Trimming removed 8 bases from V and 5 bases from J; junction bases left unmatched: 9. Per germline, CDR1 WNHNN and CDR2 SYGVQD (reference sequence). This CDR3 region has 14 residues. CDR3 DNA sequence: TGCGCCAGCGGGAGCAGGGGGTCGAGAAACACCATATATTTT. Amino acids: CASGSRGSRNTIYF.

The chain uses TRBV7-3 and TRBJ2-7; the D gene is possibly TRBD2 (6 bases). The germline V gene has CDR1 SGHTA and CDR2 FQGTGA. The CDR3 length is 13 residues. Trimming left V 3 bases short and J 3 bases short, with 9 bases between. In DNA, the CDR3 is TGTGCCAGCAGCTTGGCGGGAAGCTACGAGCAGTACTTC. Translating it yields CASSLAGSYEQYF.

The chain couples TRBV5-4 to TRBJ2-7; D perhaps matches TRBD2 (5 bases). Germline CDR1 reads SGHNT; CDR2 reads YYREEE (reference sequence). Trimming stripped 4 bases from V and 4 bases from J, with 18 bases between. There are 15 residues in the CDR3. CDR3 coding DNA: TGTGCCAGCAGCCCAGGACTCTCACTCCCTTACGAGCAGTACTTC. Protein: CASSPGLSLPYEQYF.

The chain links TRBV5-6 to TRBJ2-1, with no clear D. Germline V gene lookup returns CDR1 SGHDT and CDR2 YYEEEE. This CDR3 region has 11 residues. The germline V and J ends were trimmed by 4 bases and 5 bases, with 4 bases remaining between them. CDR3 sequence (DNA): TGTGCCAGCAGCCAGGACAATGAGCAGTTCTTC. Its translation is CASSQDNEQFF.

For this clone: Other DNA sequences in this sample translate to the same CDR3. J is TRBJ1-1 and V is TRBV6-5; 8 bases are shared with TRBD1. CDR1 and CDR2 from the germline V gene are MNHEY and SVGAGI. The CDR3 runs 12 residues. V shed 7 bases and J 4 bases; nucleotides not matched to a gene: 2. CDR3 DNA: TGTGCCAGCACCACAGGGGGCACTGAAGCTTTCTTT. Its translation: CASTTGGTEAFF.

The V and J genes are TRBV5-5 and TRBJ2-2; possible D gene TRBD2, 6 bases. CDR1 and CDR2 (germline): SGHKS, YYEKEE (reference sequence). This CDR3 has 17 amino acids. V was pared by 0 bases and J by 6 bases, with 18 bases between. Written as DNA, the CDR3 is TGTGCCAGCAGCTTGGTTTTTCGCGGGATAAGCGCCGGGGAGCTGTTTTTT. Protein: CASSLVFRGISAGELFF.

The CDR3 spells CASRMGKEYGYTF. The CDR3 bases are TGTGCCAGCAGGATGGGCAAGGAATATGGCTACACCTTC. The chain links TRBV6-5 to TRBJ1-2; D is undetermined. Per the germline V gene, CDR1 is MNHEY and CDR2 is SVGAGI. Trimming pared 6 bases from V and 5 bases from J, leaving 13 bases between. The CDR3 covers 13 residues.

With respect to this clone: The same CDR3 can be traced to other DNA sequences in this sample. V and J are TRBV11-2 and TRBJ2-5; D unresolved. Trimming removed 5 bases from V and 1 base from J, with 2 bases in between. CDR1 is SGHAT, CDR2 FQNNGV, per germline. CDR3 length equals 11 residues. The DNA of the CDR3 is TGTGCCAGCAGCCTCCAAGAGACCCAGTACTTC. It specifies CASSLQETQYF.

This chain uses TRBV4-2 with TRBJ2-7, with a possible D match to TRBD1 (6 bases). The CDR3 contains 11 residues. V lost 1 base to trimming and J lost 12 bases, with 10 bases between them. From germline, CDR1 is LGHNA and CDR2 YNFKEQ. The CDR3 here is CASSQGTALYF. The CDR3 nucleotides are TGTGCCAGCAGCCAAGGGACAGCGTTGTACTTC.